This TCR beta chain was sequenced during a study of blood T cell repertoires in COVID-19. Study-wide background: Nucleic acid was either cDNA or gDNA, and it came from T cells, B-cell-depleted T cells, or PBMCs.

Germline assignment: CDR1 SGHTA and CDR2 FQGTGA. The CDR3 runs to 15 residues. Losses at the gene ends were 0 bases for V and 7 bases for J; bases not matched to a gene: 5. Methods used by the authors: Counts of nucleated cells, estimated from reference gene primer amplification, were obtained. Some clones are missing from TCRdb's copy, which holds only in-frame ones; the method was immunoSEQ multiplex PCR. The D gene and trimming were derived from the DNA, and the V and J assignments and clone size from that table. There are more than 250,000 clones in the sample; 70% to 90% occur only once, and approximately 5% lies in the top ten. The participants were between about 18 and 90 years old and came from 20 to 30 US areas. Two negative PCRs, clearance, or symptom resolution were required of recovered Cohort 3 donors.

The source material was PBMCs or T cells enriched from blood (not recorded which). The sequence was collected from a woman in her 30s who had recovered from COVID-19. The chain employs TRBV7-3 and TRBJ1-2; 10 bases line up with TRBD1. The CDR3 spells CASSLTGTGAAGYTF. CDR3 coding DNA: TGTGCCAGCAGCTTAACCGGGACAGGGGCCGCTGGCTACACCTTC.